The 21 T cell receptor beta chains listed next were all sequenced from one sample in a study of molecular identifiers for immune sequencing clone quantification. MiXCR, run by TCRdb on the PCR reads, gives a single entry per CDR3 protein. The sample consists of some 94,000 distinct CDR3 sequences, more than 20% of them appearing once. The sequenced sample consisted of naive CD8+ T cells from blood, with Jurkat cell RNA spiked in. Subset described: FACS-sorted CD8+CD4-CCR7+CD45RA+ naive T cells. The receptors were sampled from a human donor in good health. Some libraries in this study had Jurkat cell RNA spiked in.

There are many counts of this clonotype. The gene calls are TRBV13 and TRBJ2-7; 9 bases agree with TRBD1. J lost 6 bases, V lost 4 bases, and 10 bases had no gene match. This CDR3 is built from 15 residues. Per the germline V gene, CDR1 is PRHDT and CDR2 is FYEKMQ (reference sequence). CDR3 nucleotide sequence: TGTGCCAGCAGCTCCCACGGGACAGGGTATTTCGAGCAGTACTTC. Residues: CASSSHGTGYFEQYF.

V usage is TRBV30 and J usage is TRBJ2-5; D tentatively reads TRBD1 or TRBD2 (5 bases each). V lost 0 bases and J 3 bases, leaving 14 bases between the germline ends. The CDR3 has 15 residues. Looked up from germline, CDR1 is GTSNPN and CDR2 is SVGIG (reference sequence). DNA for the CDR3: TGTGCCTGGAGTGTAGAGGTGGGGGTGAAAGAGACCCAGTACTTC. Translating it yields CAWSVEVGVKETQYF.

With regard to this clonotype: A much larger clone lies one base from this, so it may be a read error. The chain combines TRBV7-9 with TRBJ2-7, with D tentatively TRBD1 (5 bases). Trimming took off 7 bases at V and 2 bases at J, with 18 bases between the two ends. The germline V gene encodes CDR1 SEHNR and CDR2 FQNEAQ (reference sequence). CDR3 length: 15 residues. In nucleotides, the CDR3 is TGTGCCAGCACCCACGAAAAGGACACCACCTACGAGCAGTACTTC. This translates into CASTHEKDTTYEQYF.

V and J are TRBV10-3 and TRBJ2-7, with 8 positions matching TRBD1. Germline trimming cut 6 bases from V and 0 bases from J; bases unmatched to any gene: 1. This CDR3 has 13 residues. The germline V gene encodes CDR1 ENHRY and CDR2 SYGVKD. The CDR3 loop reads CAIRTGDSYEQYF. DNA for the CDR3: TGTGCCATCAGGACAGGGGACTCCTACGAGCAGTACTTC.

In its sample, this clonotype was seen many times. The V gene is TRBV6-2 or TRBV6-3, the J gene TRBJ1-5, with TRBD1 as a possible D gene (6 bases). From germline, CDR1 is MNHEY and CDR2 SVGEGT. V was cut by 5 bases and J by 2 bases, with 10 bases left in between. The CDR3 loop spans 14 amino acids. Here the CDR3 DNA reads TGTGCCAGCAGTCCCTGGACAGGCAATCAGCCCCAGCATTTT. It specifies CASSPWTGNQPQHF.

This clonotype was detected many times. V usage is TRBV4-1 and J usage is TRBJ2-2; D uncertain. CDR1 MGHRA and CDR2 YSYEKL come from the germline V gene. This CDR3 has 12 amino acids. The V gene lost 3 bases and the J gene lost 8 bases, with 7 bases spanning the gap. CDR3 nucleotides: TGCGCCAGCAGCCATATAGTTGGGGAGCTGTTTTTT. Its translation: CASSHIVGELFF.

The sample holds a few counts of this clonotype. V usage is TRBV27 and J usage is TRBJ2-3; 10 bases align to TRBD2. The V gene's germline CDR1 is MNHEY and CDR2 SMNVEV (reference sequence). The CDR3 has 17 amino acids. V gave up 5 bases and J gave up 1 base; unmatched junction bases: 9. Here the CDR3 DNA reads TGTGCCAGCAGTCCTGGCCTAGCGGGAGCTGGCACAGATACGCAGTATTTT. It encodes CASSPGLAGAGTDTQYF.

This clonotype was seen many times. This sequence joins TRBV4-3 and TRBJ2-3; no definite D call. CDR3 size: 13 residues. The germline CDR1 and CDR2 sequences are LGHNA and YSLEER. Trimming took off 2 bases at V and 6 bases at J, with 9 bases between the two ends. As DNA, the CDR3 is TGCGCCAGCAGCCAACCAACGGCGGATACGCAGTATTTT. Protein product: CASSQPTADTQYF.

V usage is TRBV5-6 and J usage is TRBJ1-2; no firm D call. Germline CDR1 and CDR2: SGHDT and YYEEEE. This CDR3 spans 12 amino acids. Trimming stripped 3 bases from V and 7 bases from J, with 10 bases between. The CDR3 bases are TGTGCCAGCAGCTCGTCAAGTGCTGGCTACACCTTC. It translates to CASSSSSAGYTF. Full variable domain (outside the CDR3, taken from reference TRBV5-6 and TRBJ1-2): DAGVTQSPTHLIKTRGQQVTLRCSPKSGHDTVSWYQQALGQGPQFIFQYYEEEERQRGNFPDRFSGHQFPNYSSELNVNALLLGDSALYLCASSSSSAGYTFGSGTRLTVV.

This clonotype was seen at least ten times. This chain's CDR3 is CASSYGLERSTDTQYF. In DNA, the CDR3 is TGCGCCAGCAGCTACGGACTGGAACGGAGCACAGATACGCAGTATTTT. This chain joins TRBV5-1 and TRBJ2-3; D is possibly TRBD2 (5 bases). There are 16 residues in the CDR3. Trimming left V 3 bases short and J 0 bases short, with 14 bases between. Germline CDR1 and CDR2: SGHRS and YFSETQ. Full variable domain (remainder filled in from reference TRBV5-1 and TRBJ2-3): KAGVTQTPRYLIKTRGQQVTLSCSPISGHRSVSWYQQTPGQGLQFLFEYFSETQRNKGNFPGRFSGRQFSNSRSEMNVSTLELGDSALYLCASSYGLERSTDTQYFGPGTRLTVL.

This clonotype was seen only a few times. The chain combines TRBV6-5 with TRBJ2-7, with 8 bases matching TRBD1. The CDR3 has 16 residues. V lost 3 bases, J lost 3 bases, and 10 bases stayed unmatched. Germline CDR1 reads MNHEY; CDR2 reads SVGAGI. In nucleotides, the CDR3 is TGTGCCAGCAGTTATACGGGGACAGGCCGTTTCTACGAGCAGTACTTC. This encodes CASSYTGTGRFYEQYF.

Notes on this clonotype: This sequence may be a read error, since a much larger clone differs from it by one base. V gene TRBV28 combines with J gene TRBJ2-5, with D unclear. Looked up from germline, CDR1 is MDHEN and CDR2 is SYDVKM. CDR3 size: 18 residues. The V gene lost 1 base and the J gene lost 2 bases, with 20 bases spanning the gap. The CDR3 region is CASSLYFGPNKSQETQYF. The CDR3 DNA sequence: TGTGCCAGCAGTTTATATTTCGGTCCAAACAAAAGTCAAGAGACCCAGTACTTC.

On this clonotype: This may be a read error: a much more frequent sequence differs by one nucleotide. V usage is TRBV27 and J usage is TRBJ2-7, with 10 bases lining up with TRBD2. V trimming: 6 bases; J trimming: 3 bases; junction bases outside the gene matches: 14. Germline V lookup: CDR1 MNHEY, CDR2 SMNVEV (reference sequence). The CDR3 sequence is 17 residues long. This CDR3 is CASSRLAGVLSGYEQYF. CDR3 in DNA: TGTGCCAGCAGCCGCCTAGCGGGAGTATTGTCTGGCTACGAGCAGTACTTC.

This clonotype was counted at least ten times. V gene TRBV6-1 combines with J gene TRBJ2-7; D is unclear. This CDR3 contains 13 residues. Germline V gene data show CDR1 as MNHNS and CDR2 as SASEGT. V was clipped by 8 bases and J by 0 bases, with 11 bases between them. CDR3 residues: CASGHTSSYEQYF. In DNA, the CDR3 is TGTGCCAGCGGCCATACGAGCTCCTACGAGCAGTACTTC.

This chain connects TRBV20-1 to TRBJ2-3; 10 bases align to TRBD2. From germline, CDR1 is DFQATT and CDR2 SNEGSKA (reference sequence). With 3 bases clipped from V and 4 bases from J, the junction kept 4 bases outside the gene matches. CDR3 length: 14 amino acids. CDR3 DNA sequence: TGCAGTGCTAGCCCGGGACTAGCGCCAGATACGCAGTATTTT. Translation: CSASPGLAPDTQYF.

This clonotype was found many times. The chain uses TRBV20-1 and TRBJ1-6, with TRBD1 matching over 9 bases. J was trimmed by 4 bases and V by 5 bases; bases with no gene match: 18. CDR3 size: 19 residues. Germline CDR1 reads DFQATT; CDR2 reads SNEGSKA (reference sequence). CDR3 in amino acids: CSALYTGGFYGDYNSPLHF. The CDR3, as DNA: TGCAGTGCTCTCTACACAGGGGGCTTTTACGGAGATTATAATTCACCCCTCCACTTT.

This clonotype was detected many times. The chain employs TRBV29-1 and TRBJ1-2; possible D gene TRBD1, 5 bases. This CDR3 spans 11 amino acids. CDR1 is SQVTM and CDR2 is ANQGSEA in the germline V gene. V lost 6 bases and J lost 7, with 12 bases in between. CDR3 nucleotides: TGCAGCGTCCCTGATGGGGGTGGCTACACCTTC. It specifies CSVPDGGGYTF.

This chain joins TRBV29-1 and TRBJ2-1; D is uncertain. This CDR3 is 13 amino acids long. The germline gives CDR1 SQVTM, CDR2 ANQGSEA. V shed 7 bases and J shed 2 bases, with 12 bases lying between them. The CDR3 nucleotides read TGCAGCGAAAGGACGGCCACCTACAATGAGCAGTTCTTC. It specifies CSERTATYNEQFF.

This clonotype was seen only once. Germline is not matched at one junction end, which may reflect a read error. This chain uses TRBV28 with TRBJ2-3, with D tentatively TRBD1 (6 bases). Germline V gene sequence: CDR1 MDHEN, CDR2 SYDVKM. The CDR3 covers 16 residues. In DNA form, the CDR3 reads TGTGCCAGCAGGAGATTTGACAGGAGGCCTCCAGATACGCAGTGTTTT. It translates to CASRRFDRRPPDTQCF.

This chain joins TRBV7-9 and TRBJ1-3; D uncertain. Trimming took 4 bases from V and 0 from J, leaving 10 bases between them. The germline gives CDR1 SEHNR, CDR2 FQNEAQ (reference sequence). The CDR3 has 15 residues. This chain's CDR3 is CASSSPARSGNTIYF. DNA for the CDR3: TGTGCCAGCAGCTCGCCGGCCCGCTCTGGAAACACCATATATTTT.

The chain employs TRBV9 and TRBJ2-7; D unresolved. V was shortened by 3 bases and J by 0 bases, with 10 bases between the two germline ends. CDR3 size: 14 residues. In germline, CDR1 is SGDLS, CDR2 YYNGEE. The CDR3 DNA is TGTGCCAGCAGCGCCCAGCAGAGCTCCTACGAGCAGTACTTC. Translation: CASSAQQSSYEQYF.